The rows below give T cell receptor beta chains drawn from one sample of a study of cytomegalovirus exposure and HLA in healthy donors. The repertoire was sequenced with immunoSEQ multiplex PCR; TCRdb's copy has only in-frame clones and lacks some. The sample has fewer than 200,000 clones, 80% to 85% seen once. Material: PBMCs. These receptors came from a male donor in good health and CMV-seronegative. Each CDR3 is given with its conserved first and last residue. The D gene is left open where the match is weak. Not all rows give a size; the values are once, few, many and, for expanded clones, a class.

CDR3 DNA	CDR3 protein	D gene	clone size	V gene	J gene
TGTGCCAGCAGCTCGGACAGCTATGGCTACACCTTC	CASSSDSYGYTF	.	.	TRBV11-2	TRBJ1-2
TGTGCCAGCTCACCAGCGGTGGCGCTCGGGGAGCTGTTTTTT	CASSPAVALGELFF	.	once	TRBV18	TRBJ2-2
TGTGCCAGCAACTTAGCGGGGGGGCCCGTCACCGGGGAGCTGTTTTTT	CASNLAGGPVTGELFF	TRBD2	few	TRBV7-2	TRBJ2-2
TGTGCCACCTCTAGCGGGGGGGGGACCCAGTACTTC	CATSSGGGTQYF	TRBD2	.	TRBV27	TRBJ2-5
TGCGCCAGCGGAACAGACAGGGGCTATGGCTACACCTTC	CASGTDRGYGYTF	TRBD1	.	TRBV4-3	TRBJ1-2
TGTGCCAGCAGTACAACAGGGATCTATGGCTACACTTTC	CASSTTGIYGYTF	.	.	TRBV28	TRBJ1-2
TGCGCCAGCAGCTCCCCGGGACAGACCTATGGCTACACCTTC	CASSSPGQTYGYTF	TRBD1	.	TRBV5-1	TRBJ1-2
TGTGCCAGCAGCCTTGCCGGACAACCCCGGCGAGAGACCCAGTACTTC	CASSLAGQPRRETQYF	.	.	TRBV5-6	TRBJ2-5
TGTGCCTGGAACCACGTGACAGGGAGCGAAAAACTGTTTTTT	CAWNHVTGSEKLFF	TRBD1	once	TRBV30	TRBJ1-4
TGTGCCAGCAGTGAATACGGGGCCTACGAGCAGTACTTC	CASSEYGAYEQYF	.	.	TRBV25-1	TRBJ2-7
TGTGCCAGCTCACCACCACGCGGGGGCCCTAACACAGATACGCAGTATTTT	CASSPPRGGPNTDTQYF	.	few	TRBV18	TRBJ2-3
TGTGCCAGCAGTAGACAACGATCACCCCTCCACTTT	CASSRQRSPLHF	.	.	TRBV6-1	TRBJ1-6
TGCGCCAGCAGCCGCGGGACCCAGGGCGGTCAGCCCCAGCATTTT	CASSRGTQGGQPQHF	.	.	TRBV4-1	TRBJ1-5
TGTGCCAGCATGACCAGGGGAGGCACAGATACGCAGTATTTT	CASMTRGGTDTQYF	.	.	TRBV6-1	TRBJ2-3
TGTGCCAGCAGCCGGGACATTGGCGGGGAGCTGTTTTTT	CASSRDIGGELFF	.	.	TRBV7-8	TRBJ2-2
TGTGCCAGCAGTGGCGGGCCCGGCATCTACGAGCAGTACTTC	CASSGGPGIYEQYF	.	.	TRBV6-1	TRBJ2-7
TGTGCCAGCAGTGATCTCCAGGTTTCTGGCTACACCTTC	CASSDLQVSGYTF	.	.	TRBV6-1	TRBJ1-2
TGTGCCAGCAGGGTCCCCATGGGGGCCGGAGATACGCAGTATTTT	CASRVPMGAGDTQYF	.	.	TRBV25-1	TRBJ2-3
TGCGCCAGCAGCCAAGTACGCGGGCAACGTGGTGAAAAACTGTTTTTT	CASSQVRGQRGEKLFF	.	.	TRBV4-1	TRBJ1-4
TGTGCCTGGAGTGTTGGGACAGGGCCTGACGAGCAGTACTTC	CAWSVGTGPDEQYF	TRBD1	.	TRBV30	TRBJ2-7
TGCGCCAGCAGCCCGGGGACAGCTTCAGGGAACACTGAAGCTTTCTTT	CASSPGTASGNTEAFF	TRBD1	.	TRBV4-3	TRBJ1-1
TGTGCCAGCAGCATACACCCAGGGGCGCTTGACTCTGGAAACACCATATATTTT	CASSIHPGALDSGNTIYF	.	.	TRBV9	TRBJ1-3
TGTGCCAGCAGCAAACTAGCGGGGGTCACAGATACGCAGTATTTT	CASSKLAGVTDTQYF	TRBD2	few	TRBV5-5	TRBJ2-3
TGTGCCAGCAGCTTAGGCCGGGGACAGGGGGTGTCAGAGACCCAGTACTTC	CASSLGRGQGVSETQYF	TRBD1	.	TRBV7-9	TRBJ2-5
TGCGCCAGCAGCCAAGAAAAAAGCGGGGGGGCCTACGAGCAGTACTTC	CASSQEKSGGAYEQYF	TRBD2	.	TRBV4-1	TRBJ2-7
TGTGCCAGCAGGGAGGGATTTGGCTACACCTTC	CASREGFGYTF	.	once	TRBV2	TRBJ1-2
TGTGCCAGCAGCTTGGGTGAGACCGGGGAGCTGTTTTTT	CASSLGETGELFF	.	few	TRBV5-4	TRBJ2-2
TGCGCCAGCAGCCGCTTGACAGGGCTTACTAACTATGGCTACACCTTC	CASSRLTGLTNYGYTF	TRBD1	.	TRBV4-1	TRBJ1-2
TGTGCCAGCAGCAGGGTTTCAGACACTGAAGCTTTCTTT	CASSRVSDTEAFF	.	.	TRBV27	TRBJ1-1
TGTGCCAGCAGCTTAGCTCAGACAGCAGGTCCCCTCCACTTT	CASSLAQTAGPLHF	.	.	TRBV7-8	TRBJ1-6
TGTGCCAACAGTTCCCGGACAGCCTCTGGAAACACCATATATTTT	CANSSRTASGNTIYF	.	.	TRBV6-6	TRBJ1-3
TGTGCCAGCAGCCAAGTAGTTTCCTACGAGCAGTACTTC	CASSQVVSYEQYF	.	once	TRBV14	TRBJ2-7
TGTGCTAGCAGCTTAGGCGGCAGCTACAATGAGCAGTTCTTC	CASSLGGSYNEQFF	.	.	TRBV7-7	TRBJ2-1